These 15 T cell receptor beta chains came from one sample sequenced in a study of regulatory T cells in long-lasting Graves disease. With iRepertoire HTBI primers and Arm-PCR of CDR3 regions, TCR beta libraries were built. TCRdb re-derived calls from the multiplex PCR reads in MiXCR, one entry per CDR3 protein. This table holds a few hundred thousand distinct CDR3 sequences, roughly 18% found once. Time point given: newly diagnosed GD, antithyroid drugs for less than 3 months. After RNA was extracted from PBMCs, the TCR library was made from it. This sample also appeared in a second study, on T cells in Graves' hyperthyroidism and ophthalmopathy.

Material: peripheral blood mononuclear cells (PBMCs), obtained at new diagnosis, from a patient treated with antithyroid drugs. These receptors were collected from a woman in her thirties with Graves disease.

This clonotype was counted at least ten times. The chain couples TRBV9 to TRBJ1-1; 8 bases map to TRBD1. Germline lookup yields CDR1 SGDLS and CDR2 YYNGEE. V trimming: 4 bases; J trimming: 5 bases; junction bases outside the gene matches: 7. This CDR3 has 14 residues. CDR3 region: CASSNPHRGTEAFF. CDR3 in DNA: TGTGCCAGCAGCAATCCTCACAGGGGGACTGAAGCTTTCTTT.

Concerning this clonotype: A read error may explain this, as a much larger clone is one base away. The CDR3 DNA sequence: TGTGCCAGCAGTTCAGCGGGGGGGTCGGGTGAGCAGTCCTTC. This gives the protein CASSSAGGSGEQSF. The V gene is TRBV6-2 or TRBV6-3, the J gene TRBJ2-1; 10 bases agree with TRBD2. Germline V CDR1 and CDR2: MNHEY, SVGEGT. This CDR3 contains 14 residues.

This clonotype has at least ten counts. The V call is TRBV12-3 or TRBV12-4, the J call TRBJ2-7; D may be TRBD1 (6 bases). The CDR3 is 12 residues long. The V end was cut by 6 bases, the J end by 6 bases, with 12 bases between. The CDR3 nucleotides read TGTGCCAGCAGCTACAGGGACGGCGAGCAGTACTTC. It yields the protein CASSYRDGEQYF.

The chain is built from TRBV27 and TRBJ1-5, with TRBD1 as a possible D gene (5 bases). This CDR3 region has 15 residues. The germline gives CDR1 MNHEY, CDR2 SMNVEV (reference sequence). The ends were cut back, 2 bases at V and 5 bases at J, with 13 bases in the middle. The CDR3 region is CASSLQALGDQPQHF. The CDR3 DNA reads as TGTGCCAGCAGTTTACAGGCCTTGGGGGATCAGCCCCAGCATTTT.

The chain is built from TRBV4-1 and TRBJ1-3; the D is unclear. Trimming cost V 3 bases and J 4 bases, with 19 bases left between them. Germline V gives CDR1 MGHRA, CDR2 YSYEKL. The CDR3 has 17 amino acids. CDR3 in amino acids: CASSQADSAGGGNTIYF. CDR3 bases: TGCGCCAGCAGCCAGGCCGATTCGGCGGGCGGCGGAAACACCATATATTTT.

The chain has TRBV12-3 or TRBV12-4 and TRBJ1-4, with D maybe TRBD1 (6 bases). V was clipped by 4 bases and J by 8 bases, with 17 bases between them. The CDR3 has 15 residues. CDR3 region: CASSSRDTLGEKLFF. DNA for the CDR3: TGTGCCAGCAGTTCCCGGGACACCCTAGGAGAAAAACTGTTTTTT.

As for this clonotype: The junction does not match germline at one end; this may be a read error. J is TRBJ1-6 and V is TRBV2; D unclear. Per germline, CDR1 SNHLY and CDR2 FYNNEI. The CDR3 length is 16 residues. The CDR3 region has the DNA TGTGCCAGCAGCGTAGACGGCGGCAGGAAAAATTCACCCCCCCACTTT. As protein: CASSVDGGRKNSPPHF.

This clonotype occurred many times. The rearrangement links TRBV7-2 to TRBJ2-3; D remains ambiguous. This CDR3 is built from 14 residues. Per germline, CDR1 SGHTA and CDR2 FQGNSA. With 5 bases removed from V and 6 bases from J, the gap between germline ends came to 15 bases. CDR3 DNA sequence: TGTGCCAGCAGCCTAGGGTGGGAACCGGATACGCAGTATTTT. It specifies CASSLGWEPDTQYF.

This clonotype has ten or more counts. This chain uses TRBV5-1 with TRBJ1-2, with D hard to call. The CDR3 loop spans 14 amino acids. Germline values: CDR1 SGHRS, CDR2 YFSETQ. Trimming pared 1 base from V and 4 bases from J, leaving 11 bases between. CDR3 sequence: CASSLIPEIYGYTF. Written as DNA, the CDR3 is TGCGCCAGCAGCTTGATTCCAGAGATCTATGGCTACACCTTC.

Ten or more counts support this clonotype. The rearrangement links TRBV6-1 to TRBJ2-5; no reliable D call. The ends were cut back, 3 bases at V and 5 bases at J, with 13 bases in the middle. The length of the CDR3 is 14 residues. From germline, CDR1 is MNHNS and CDR2 SASEGT. In DNA, the CDR3 is TGTGCCAGCAGTGAGGTGCAGGTATATGAGACCCAGTACTTC. Translated: CASSEVQVYETQYF.

This clonotype appeared many times. The V and J genes are TRBV6-1 and TRBJ2-2; 8 nucleotides agree with TRBD1. Germline V gene sequence: CDR1 MNHNS, CDR2 SASEGT. V lost 2 bases, J lost 0 bases, and 11 bases stayed unmatched. CDR3 length: 19 residues. The DNA for the CDR3 is TGTGCCAGCAGTGAAAAAGGACAGGGAGTTTTTGCGAACACCGGGGAGCTGTTTTTT. Residues: CASSEKGQGVFANTGELFF.

Comment on this clonotype: A read error is the likely source, as a far larger clone sits one nucleotide away. The chain has TRBV2 and TRBJ1-1; D is uncertain. The CDR3 is 15 residues long. Germline loops: CDR1 SNHLY, CDR2 FYNNEI. The CDR3 nucleotides read TGTGCCAGCAGTGCCCCCTGGAATTCGGGCACTGAAGCTCTCTTT. Amino acids: CASSAPWNSGTEALF. The full variable domain, rest sourced from reference TRBV2 and TRBJ1-1, is EPEVTQTPSHQVTQMGQEVILRCVPISNHLYFYWYRQILGQKVEFLVSFYNNEISEKSEIFDDQFSVERPDGSNFTLKIRSTKLEDSAMYFCASSAPWNSGTEALFGQGTRLTVV.

The chain has TRBV29-1 and TRBJ1-2; D is possibly TRBD1 (5 bases). Germline CDR1 is SQVTM and CDR2 is ANQGSEA. Trimming removed 6 bases from V and 7 bases from J, with 9 bases in between. The length of the CDR3 is 10 residues. CDR3 DNA sequence: TGCAGCGTGGGGGGGTGTGGCTACACCTTC. This translates into CSVGGCGYTF.

This clonotype was found many times. The chain employs TRBV29-1 and TRBJ2-7, with a tentative D call TRBD2 (5 bases). CDR3 length: 14 residues. Germline V gives CDR1 SQVTM, CDR2 ANQGSEA. V shed 4 bases and J shed 2 bases, with 15 bases lying between them. The CDR3 region has the DNA TGCAGCGTTGTACTCTTTAGCGAAACCTACGAGCAGTACTTC. Its translation: CSVVLFSETYEQYF.

This clonotype was recorded at least ten times. The chain uses TRBV4-1 and TRBJ2-7, with TRBD1 identical over 7 bases. The V gene end was trimmed by 2 bases and the J gene end by 7 bases; junction bases not matched to a gene: 5. Germline V gene lookup returns CDR1 MGHRA and CDR2 YSYEKL. The CDR3 sequence is 13 residues long. Written as DNA, the CDR3 is TGCGCCAGCAGCCAAACAGGGGTTGGGGAGCAGTACTTC. It codes for CASSQTGVGEQYF.